The 9 T cell receptor beta chains listed next were all sequenced from one sample in a study of blood T cell repertoires in COVID-19. Here immunoSEQ multiplex PCR was the method, and the copy in TCRdb shows in-frame clones only, minus some. The sample has 180,000 or so clones; less than 90% are singletons. The sample was peripheral blood. The receptors shown here come from a woman in her sixties or seventies with COVID-19, enrolled during active disease.

The chain joins TRBV27 to TRBJ2-3; D not certain. Germline V gives CDR1 MNHEY, CDR2 SMNVEV (reference sequence). This CDR3 is built from 13 residues. The V gene lost 5 bases and the J gene lost 0 bases, with 6 bases spanning the gap. The CDR3 loop reads CASSRPSTDTQYF. For the CDR3, the DNA is TGTGCCAGCAGTCGTCCTAGCACAGATACGCAGTATTTT.

This clone was observed once. V usage is TRBV3-1 (or the pseudogene TRBV3-2) and J usage is TRBJ1-3, with D uncertain. V lost 4 bases and J 6 bases, leaving 19 bases between the germline ends. CDR1 is LGHDT and CDR2 is YNNKEL in the germline V gene (reference sequence). The CDR3 sequence is 16 residues long. The chain's CDR3 is CASSLSSRVGENTIYF. The CDR3 nucleotides are TGTGCCAGCAGCCTAAGTTCGAGGGTAGGCGAAAACACCATATATTTT.

This chain uses TRBV7-2 with TRBJ2-1; TRBD2 agrees at 13 bases. V lost 4 bases and J lost 10; bases outside the gene matches: 13. Looked up from germline, CDR1 is SGHTA and CDR2 is FQGNSA. CDR3 length: 17 residues. CDR3 sequence: CASSSSELAGGWREQFF. The CDR3 nucleotides read TGTGCCAGCAGCTCCAGCGAACTAGCGGGAGGGTGGAGGGAGCAGTTCTTC. Full variable domain (missing parts from reference TRBV7-2 and TRBJ2-1): GAGVSQSPSNKVTEKGKDVELRCDPISGHTALYWYRQSLGQGLEFLIYFQGNSAPDKSGLPSDRFSAERTGGSVSTLTIQRTQQEDSAVYLCASSSSELAGGWREQFFGPGTRLTVL.

This chain uses TRBV6-4 with TRBJ1-6; D ambiguous. Germline V gene sequence: CDR1 MRHNA, CDR2 SNTAGT. The CDR3 sequence is 15 residues long. V dropped 3 bases and J dropped 10 bases, with 16 bases sitting between them. The DNA for the CDR3 is TGTGCCAGCAGTGATCAAGCAGGTCCAGCCTCACCCCTCCACTTT. This encodes CASSDQAGPASPLHF.

The chain is built from TRBV6-5 and TRBJ1-1, with D possibly TRBD1 on 5 matching bases. CDR1 MNHEY and CDR2 SVGAGI come from the germline V gene. Trimming removed 6 bases at V and 4 bases at J, with 18 bases between. The length of the CDR3 is 15 residues. CDR3 region: CASRLRGGTSTEAFF. The CDR3 DNA follows: TGTGCCAGCAGACTCCGAGGAGGGACGAGCACTGAAGCTTTCTTT.

The chain links TRBV5-6 to TRBJ1-5; D not certain. Germline assignment: CDR1 SGHDT and CDR2 YYEEEE. V dropped 5 bases and J dropped 2 bases, with 20 bases sitting between them. The length of the CDR3 is 17 residues. CDR3: CASSSHHYGNRNQPQHF. DNA of the CDR3: TGTGCCAGCAGTAGCCATCATTACGGTAACCGCAATCAGCCCCAGCATTTT.

For the CDR3, the DNA is TGTGCTAGTGGTCGGGGAACCGGGGAGCTGTTTTTT. Translating it yields CASGRGTGELFF. V and J are TRBV12-5 and TRBJ2-2, with D possibly being TRBD2 (5 bases). The CDR3 covers 12 residues. V lost 5 bases and J lost 5, with 6 bases in between. Germline V gene data show CDR1 as LGHNT and CDR2 as FRNRAP.

This chain uses TRBV20-1 with TRBJ1-1; D gene ambiguous. The CDR3 runs 11 residues. V shed 4 bases and J shed 2 bases, with 5 bases lying between them. Per germline, CDR1 DFQATT and CDR2 SNEGSKA (reference sequence). The CDR3 is CSANKNTEAFF. DNA of the CDR3: TGCAGTGCTAACAAAAACACTGAAGCTTTCTTT.

The chain has TRBV5-1 and TRBJ2-2; maybe TRBD1 (5 bases). There are 16 residues in the CDR3. The ends were cut back, 7 bases at V and 0 bases at J, with 16 bases in the middle. Germline CDR1 reads SGHRS; CDR2 reads YFSETQ. In DNA, the CDR3 is TGCGCCAGCGGATCCCCCCTAGGGGCGAACACCGGGGAGCTGTTTTTT. It codes for CASGSPLGANTGELFF.